These 8 T cell receptor beta chains were all obtained from the same sample, sequenced in a study of graft-versus-host responses after intestinal transplantation. The method was immunoSEQ multiplex PCR; TCRdb's version includes in-frame clones alone and lacks a portion of them. Altogether 12,000 to 15,000 clones are present, roughly 29% being singletons, with the ten largest covering 3% to 4%. The sequencing used alloreactive CD4+ T cells from a mixed lymphocyte reaction culture, collected before intestinal transplant. As to subset: CFSE-low proliferating T cells sorted from roughly six-day pre-transplant mixed lymphocyte reaction (GvH or HvG direction). The receptors originated from a human patient who received an intestinal transplant.

By its share, this clone is medium-sized. The J gene is TRBJ1-5, the V gene TRBV19; D not resolved. The germline gives CDR1 LNHDA, CDR2 SQIVND (reference sequence). The CDR3 length is 12 residues. Trimming cost V 2 bases and J 6 bases, with 5 bases left between them. CDR3 sequence (DNA): TGTGCCAGTAGTATAAACCGTCAGCCCCAGCATTTT. This encodes CASSINRQPQHF.

The chain couples TRBV28 to TRBJ2-7, with a tentative D call TRBD1 (5 bases). CDR3 length equals 15 residues. Per germline, CDR1 MDHEN and CDR2 SYDVKM. V dropped 5 bases and J dropped 0 bases, with 14 bases sitting between them. CDR3 nucleotide sequence: TGTGCCAGCAGTAAAACAGGTATTAGCTCCTACGAGCAGTACTTC. This sequence encodes CASSKTGISSYEQYF.

The chain combines TRBV4-3 with TRBJ2-3; D gene unclear. Trimming took 0 bases from V and 0 from J, leaving 10 bases between them. The CDR3 is 16 residues long. Germline CDR1 is LGHNA and CDR2 is YSLEER. CDR3 amino acids: CASSQDSRTSTDTQYF. The CDR3 coding sequence is TGCGCCAGCAGCCAAGACAGCAGAACTAGCACAGATACGCAGTATTTT.

J is TRBJ2-6 and V is TRBV7-3; D is undetermined. V was cut by 6 bases and J by 0 bases, with 6 bases left in between. Germline-derived CDR1 and CDR2 are SGHTA and FQGTGA. The CDR3 has 14 amino acids. The CDR3 loop reads CASSKSSGANVLTF. The CDR3 DNA reads as TGTGCCAGCAGTAAGAGCTCTGGGGCCAACGTCCTGACTTTC.

This clone was seen only a few times. The chain is built from TRBV30 and TRBJ1-6, with D possibly being TRBD1 (5 bases). The V end was cut by 1 base, the J end by 7 bases, with 8 bases between. The germline CDR1 and CDR2 sequences are GTSNPN and SVGIG (reference sequence). The CDR3 is 13 amino acids. CDR3 DNA sequence: TGTGCCTGGAGTGCGGGGGGAAATTCACCCCTCCACTTT. Amino acids: CAWSAGGNSPLHF.

The V gene is TRBV19, the J gene TRBJ2-7; D unclear. Trimming cost V 6 bases and J 0 bases, with 15 bases left between them. Germline CDR1 is LNHDA and CDR2 is SQIVND (reference sequence). The CDR3 length is 15 residues. CDR3 coding DNA: TGTGCCAGTAGGGCCGGAAATCGGCCCTCCTACGAGCAGTACTTC. Protein: CASRAGNRPSYEQYF.

The chain couples TRBV29-1 to TRBJ1-2; D is unresolved. The germline CDR1 and CDR2 sequences are SQVTM and ANQGSEA. This CDR3 has 12 amino acids. Trimming took off 3 bases at V and 4 bases at J, with 9 bases between the two ends. This CDR3 is CSVEVGSYGYTF. The CDR3 DNA reads TGCAGCGTTGAGGTGGGCTCCTATGGCTACACCTTC.

This clone is categorized as medium-sized. The genes are TRBV5-6 and TRBJ1-1, with TRBD1 as a possible D gene (5 bases). V was trimmed by 3 bases and J by 0 bases, leaving 9 bases between them. The CDR3 length is 14 residues. Germline loops: CDR1 SGHDT, CDR2 YYEEEE. This CDR3 is CASSSGFLNTEAFF. The CDR3 DNA reads as TGTGCCAGCAGCTCAGGGTTTTTGAACACTGAAGCTTTCTTT.